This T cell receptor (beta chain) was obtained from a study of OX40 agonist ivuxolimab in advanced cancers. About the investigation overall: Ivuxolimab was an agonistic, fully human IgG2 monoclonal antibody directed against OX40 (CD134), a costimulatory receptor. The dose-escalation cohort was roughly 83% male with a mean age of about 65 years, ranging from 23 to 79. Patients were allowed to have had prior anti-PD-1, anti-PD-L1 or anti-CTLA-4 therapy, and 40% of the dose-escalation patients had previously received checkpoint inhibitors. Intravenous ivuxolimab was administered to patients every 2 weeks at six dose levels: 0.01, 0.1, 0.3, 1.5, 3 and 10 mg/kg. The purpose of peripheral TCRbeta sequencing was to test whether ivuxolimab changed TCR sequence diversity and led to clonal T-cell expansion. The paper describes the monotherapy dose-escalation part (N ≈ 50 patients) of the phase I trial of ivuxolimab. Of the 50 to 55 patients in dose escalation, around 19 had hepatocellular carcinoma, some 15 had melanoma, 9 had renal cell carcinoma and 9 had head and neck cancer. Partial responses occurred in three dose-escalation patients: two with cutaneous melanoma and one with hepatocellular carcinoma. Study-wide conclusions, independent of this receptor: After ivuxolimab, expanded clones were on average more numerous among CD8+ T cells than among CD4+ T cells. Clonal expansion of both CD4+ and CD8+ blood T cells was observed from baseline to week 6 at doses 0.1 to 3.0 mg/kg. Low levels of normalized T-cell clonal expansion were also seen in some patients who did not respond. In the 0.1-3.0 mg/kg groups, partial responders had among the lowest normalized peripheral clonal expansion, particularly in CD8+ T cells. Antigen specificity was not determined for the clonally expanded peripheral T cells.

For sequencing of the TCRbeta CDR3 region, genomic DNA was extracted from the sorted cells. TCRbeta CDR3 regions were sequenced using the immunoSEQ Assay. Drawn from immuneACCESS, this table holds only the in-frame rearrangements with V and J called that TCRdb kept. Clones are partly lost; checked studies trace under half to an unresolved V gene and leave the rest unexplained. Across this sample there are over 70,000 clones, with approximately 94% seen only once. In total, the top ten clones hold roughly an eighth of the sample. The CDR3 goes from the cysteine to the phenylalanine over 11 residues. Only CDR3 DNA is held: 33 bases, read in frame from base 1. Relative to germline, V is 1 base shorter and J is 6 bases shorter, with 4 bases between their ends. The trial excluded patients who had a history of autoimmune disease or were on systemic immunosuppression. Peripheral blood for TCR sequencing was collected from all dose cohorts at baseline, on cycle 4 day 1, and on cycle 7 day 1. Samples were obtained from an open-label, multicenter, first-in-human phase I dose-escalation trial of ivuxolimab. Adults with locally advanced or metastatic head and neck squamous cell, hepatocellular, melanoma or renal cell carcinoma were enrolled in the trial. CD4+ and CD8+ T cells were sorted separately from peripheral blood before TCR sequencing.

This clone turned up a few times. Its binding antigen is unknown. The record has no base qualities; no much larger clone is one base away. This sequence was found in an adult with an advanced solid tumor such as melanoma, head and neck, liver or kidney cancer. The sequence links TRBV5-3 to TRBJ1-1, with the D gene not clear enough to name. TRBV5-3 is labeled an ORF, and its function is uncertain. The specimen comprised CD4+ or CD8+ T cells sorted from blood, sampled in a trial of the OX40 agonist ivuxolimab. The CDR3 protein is CARSLQSEAFF. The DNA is TGTGCCAGAAGCTTGCAATCTGAAGCTTTCTTT.